Listed here are 30 T cell receptor beta chains from one sample, sequenced in a study of T cell changes during pregnancy in multiple sclerosis. Produced via immunoSEQ multiplex PCR; TCRdb's table is partial and in-frame only. The sample has about 98,000 clones; approximately 90% are singletons. The sample was peripheral blood, taken after pregnancy. The receptors derive from a female donor in good health, enrolled as a control in a pregnancy study.

The J gene is TRBJ2-7, the V gene TRBV28; D might be TRBD2 (7 bases). Looked up from germline, CDR1 is MDHEN and CDR2 is SYDVKM. Trimming pared 2 bases from V and 3 bases from J, leaving 14 bases between. The CDR3 is 15 residues long. The CDR3 DNA reads as TGTGCCAGCAGTTTACCTCGGGGGGCCTTCTACGAGCAGTACTTC. It encodes CASSLPRGAFYEQYF.

The V and J genes are TRBV4-1 and TRBJ2-7; TRBD1 matches 7 bases. V shed 2 bases and J 7 bases; nucleotides not matched to a gene: 14. This CDR3 has 16 residues. Looked up from germline, CDR1 is MGHRA and CDR2 is YSYEKL. The CDR3 DNA reads TGCGCCAGCAGCCAAAATGATCTGAAGGGGGCCTTTGAGCAGTACTTC. It translates to CASSQNDLKGAFEQYF.

The chain couples TRBV7-9 to TRBJ2-7; 10 bases align to TRBD2. The length of the CDR3 is 15 residues. Per the germline V gene, CDR1 is SEHNR and CDR2 is FQNEAQ (reference sequence). The trim removed 2 bases at V and 7 bases at J, leaving 8 bases unmatched. CDR3 protein: CASSLPSGLAREQYF. In DNA, the CDR3 is TGTGCCAGCAGCTTACCGTCGGGACTAGCGCGGGAGCAGTACTTC.

This chain links TRBV27 with TRBJ2-3; 8 bases are a match to TRBD2. Germline CDR1 MNHEY, CDR2 SMNVEV (reference sequence). CDR3 length: 14 amino acids. Germline trimming cut 5 bases from V and 3 bases from J; bases unmatched to any gene: 4. The CDR3 is CASSVAGPTDTQYF. The DNA for the CDR3 is TGTGCCAGCAGTGTAGCGGGACCTACAGATACGCAGTATTTT.

The V and J genes are TRBV9 and TRBJ2-5, with D possibly being TRBD2 (5 bases). Germline V gene sequence: CDR1 SGDLS, CDR2 YYNGEE. The CDR3 is made up of 10 amino acids. V lost 7 bases and J lost 5, with 6 bases in between. CDR3 nucleotide sequence: TGTGCCAGCGGGGAGGAGACCCAGTACTTC. Residues: CASGEETQYF.

The rearrangement joins TRBV5-8 to TRBJ2-2, with D tentatively TRBD1 (6 bases). V was shortened by 2 bases and J by 3 bases, with 17 bases between the two germline ends. The CDR3 loop spans 17 amino acids. The germline gives CDR1 SGHTS, CDR2 YDEGEE. As DNA, the CDR3 is TGTGCCAGCAGCTTCAGGAAGACAGGTTTAGACACCGGGGAGCTGTTTTTT. The encoded protein is CASSFRKTGLDTGELFF.

The genes are TRBV5-1 and TRBJ2-1; D is possibly TRBD2 (5 bases). CDR3 length: 13 residues. Germline V gene lookup returns CDR1 SGHRS and CDR2 YFSETQ. Deletions cut 4 bases from V and 10 bases from J, with 15 bases between. The CDR3 sequence: CASSLGLFWEQFF. CDR3 coding DNA: TGCGCCAGCAGCCTAGGACTCTTCTGGGAGCAGTTCTTC.

This clone was observed a single time. This chain uses TRBV6-5 with TRBJ2-1, with D unresolved. This CDR3 has 14 residues. CDR1 MNHEY and CDR2 SVGAGI come from the germline V gene. V lost 7 bases to trimming and J lost 7 bases, with 17 bases between them. The CDR3 DNA reads TGTGCCAGCAAGGTTGGCTTTTCAGGAAATGAGCAGTTCTTC. The encoded protein is CASKVGFSGNEQFF.

The chain has TRBV18 and TRBJ2-1, with 8 bases fitting TRBD2. Germline CDR1 and CDR2: KGHSH and LQKENI. Trimming cost V 4 bases and J 4 bases; bases outside gene matches: 9. This CDR3 region has 16 residues. CDR3 sequence reads: CASSRGSGGIYNEQFF. CDR3 nucleotides: TGTGCCAGCTCACGGGGGAGCGGGGGAATTTACAATGAGCAGTTCTTC.

V gene TRBV6-5 combines with J gene TRBJ2-1, with D possibly TRBD1 on 6 matching bases. Germline V gives CDR1 MNHEY, CDR2 SVGAGI. Trimming removed 6 bases from V and 0 bases from J, with 12 bases in between. This CDR3 region has 15 residues. As DNA, the CDR3 is TGTGCCAGCAGGCAACAGGGCAGCTCCTACAATGAGCAGTTCTTC. Protein sequence: CASRQQGSSYNEQFF.

The V call is TRBV6-5, the J call TRBJ1-5; weak D call: TRBD1 (5 bases). V gave up 1 base and J gave up 7 bases, with 11 bases separating them. Germline V gene lookup returns CDR1 MNHEY and CDR2 SVGAGI. This CDR3 region has 14 residues. The CDR3 DNA follows: TGTGCCAGCAGTTACTATCCGGGGGGACAGCCCCAGCATTTT. It is translated as CASSYYPGGQPQHF.

V usage is TRBV5-1 and J usage is TRBJ2-5; TRBD2 agrees at 8 bases. This CDR3 contains 16 residues. V was pared by 0 bases and J by 2 bases, with 6 bases of the junction left unmatched. Germline V gene data show CDR1 as SGHRS and CDR2 as YFSETQ. Here the CDR3 reads CASSLGAAGAQETQYF. The CDR3 DNA follows: TGCGCCAGCAGCTTGGGTGCAGCGGGAGCACAAGAGACCCAGTACTTC.

The count of this clone is one. The chain carries TRBV30 and TRBJ2-2; D perhaps matches TRBD1 (5 bases). Germline values: CDR1 GTSNPN, CDR2 SVGIG (reference sequence). This CDR3 contains 14 residues. Trimming left V 0 bases short and J 6 bases short, with 11 bases between. The CDR3 nucleotides read TGTGCCTGGAGTGTACTTAGGGGCGCCGGGGAGCTGTTTTTT. It encodes CAWSVLRGAGELFF. Based on the CDR3 plus reference TRBV30 and TRBJ2-2, the full variable domain is SQTIHQWPATLVQPVGSPLSLECTVEGTSNPNLYWYRQAAGRGLQLLFYSVGIGQISSEVPQNLSASRPQDRQFILSSKKLLLSDSGFYLCAWSVLRGAGELFFGEGSRLTVL.

V gene TRBV5-1 combines with J gene TRBJ2-4; TRBD2 agrees at 8 bases. CDR1 is SGHRS, CDR2 YFSETQ, per germline. V lost 0 bases, J lost 7 bases, and 6 bases stayed unmatched. This CDR3 has 15 residues. The CDR3 loop reads CASSLAGTSGNIQYF. The CDR3 coding sequence is TGCGCCAGCAGCTTGGCCGGGACTAGTGGGAACATTCAGTACTTC.

This rearrangement joins TRBV11-2 to TRBJ1-1; 9 nucleotides line up with TRBD1. Germline trimming cut 0 bases from V and 8 bases from J; bases unmatched to any gene: 7. This CDR3 comprises 15 residues. Germline assignment: CDR1 SGHAT and CDR2 FQNNGV. The CDR3 loop reads CASSLDPWDREEAFF. CDR3 nucleotide sequence: TGTGCCAGCAGCTTAGATCCTTGGGACAGGGAAGAAGCTTTCTTT.

The chain links TRBV5-4 to TRBJ2-6; TRBD1 aligns across 9 bases. This CDR3 contains 17 residues. Germline V lookup: CDR1 SGHNT, CDR2 YYREEE (reference sequence). J lost 2 bases, V lost 4 bases, and 7 bases had no gene match. CDR3 coding DNA: TGTGCCAGCAGCCGGGGGACAGGGTACCCTGGGGCCAACGTCCTGACTTTC. Translation gives CASSRGTGYPGANVLTF.

This clone occurred once. This rearrangement joins TRBV2 to TRBJ2-2; 12 bases fit TRBD2. The length of the CDR3 is 17 residues. Germline V gene sequence: CDR1 SNHLY, CDR2 FYNNEI. With V trimmed by 3 bases and J by 6 bases, 8 bases remained unmatched. CDR3 region: CASSEASGGAGAGELFF. The CDR3 nucleotides read TGTGCCAGCAGTGAGGCTAGCGGGGGGGCCGGTGCCGGGGAGCTGTTTTTT. Variable domain in full (rest from reference TRBV2 and TRBJ2-2): EPEVTQTPSHQVTQMGQEVILRCVPISNHLYFYWYRQILGQKVEFLVSFYNNEISEKSEIFDDQFSVERPDGSNFTLKIRSTKLEDSAMYFCASSEASGGAGAGELFFGEGSRLTVL.

The chain recombines TRBV7-6 with TRBJ2-7, with D unclear. The V gene lost 6 bases and the J gene lost 0 bases, with 12 bases spanning the gap. CDR1 and CDR2 (germline): SGHVS, FNYEAQ. The CDR3 extends over 14 amino acids. CDR3 sequence (DNA): TGTGCCAGCAGGCGAACTGAGAGCTCCTACGAGCAGTACTTC. This sequence encodes CASRRTESSYEQYF. The variable domain in full, completed from reference TRBV7-6 and TRBJ2-7, reads GAGVSQSPRYKVTKRGQDVALRCDPISGHVSLYWYRQALGQGPEFLTYFNYEAQQDKSGLPNDRFSAERPEGSISTLTIQRTEQRDSAMYRCASRRTESSYEQYFGPGTRLTVT.

The chain has TRBV6-6 and TRBJ2-3; D is possibly TRBD1 (5 bases). The CDR3 is made up of 15 amino acids. V lost 5 bases and J 6 bases, leaving 18 bases between the germline ends. Germline lookup yields CDR1 MNHNY and CDR2 SVGAGI (reference sequence). CDR3 DNA: TGTGCCAGCAGTCTCAATCAGGGCACGGTGGATACGCAGTATTTT. Amino acid sequence: CASSLNQGTVDTQYF.

This clone came up a few times. This sequence joins TRBV7-9 and TRBJ1-2; no clear D gene. Germline V CDR1 and CDR2: SEHNR, FQNEAQ (reference sequence). V was clipped by 4 bases and J by 5 bases, with 14 bases between them. The CDR3 totals 14 residues. The CDR3 reads CASSYSGRTYGYTF. The CDR3 DNA sequence: TGTGCCAGCAGCTACTCCGGGAGGACTTATGGCTACACCTTC.

The gene calls are TRBV9 and TRBJ2-5, with 9 bases fitting TRBD2. V shed 4 bases, J shed 4 bases, and the junction held 11 bases outside the gene matches. Germline-derived CDR1 and CDR2 are SGDLS and YYNGEE. The CDR3 extends over 16 amino acids. CDR3 nucleotides: TGTGCCAGCAGCCTTGGGCGGCGGGGGGGCCGAGAGACCCAGTACTTC. Translated: CASSLGRRGGRETQYF.

The chain is built from TRBV2 and TRBJ2-3; 9 bases map to TRBD1. Unmatched junction bases numbered 4, after V lost 0 bases and J lost 6 bases. The CDR3 has 15 amino acids. CDR1 is SNHLY, CDR2 FYNNEI, per germline. The CDR3 DNA sequence: TGTGCCAGCAGTGAAGCCCCGGGACAGGGCGATACGCAGTATTTT. This gives the protein CASSEAPGQGDTQYF.

This chain connects TRBV19 to TRBJ2-1, with 8 bases that match TRBD1. Germline CDR1 is LNHDA and CDR2 is SQIVND (reference sequence). Trimming at V came to 5 bases and at J to 7 bases, leaving 10 bases not matched to a gene. This CDR3 is built from 15 residues. This CDR3 is CASSPPWTGSNEQFF. DNA for the CDR3: TGTGCCAGTAGTCCCCCTTGGACAGGGTCTAATGAGCAGTTCTTC.

The chain recombines TRBV21-1 with TRBJ2-7; TRBD2 is the table's D call and was not checked against the DNA. TRBV21-1 is shown as a pseudogene. The CDR3 is made up of 14 amino acids. CDR3 sequence reads: CASRTTSDSYEQYF. As DNA, the CDR3 is TGTGCCAGCAGAACCACTAGCGACTCCTACGAGCAGTACTTC.

The V and J genes are TRBV2 and TRBJ2-7, with a tentative D call TRBD2 (5 bases). From germline, CDR1 is SNHLY and CDR2 FYNNEI. Trimming removed 8 bases at V and 0 bases at J, with 8 bases between. The CDR3 extends over 12 amino acids. CDR3 DNA sequence: TGTGCCAGCGGTGGACTCTCCTACGAGCAGTACTTC. It codes for CASGGLSYEQYF.

The V and J genes are TRBV5-4 and TRBJ1-1; D is unresolved. V was clipped by 1 base and J by 1 base, with 11 bases between them. CDR3 length equals 15 residues. Germline values: CDR1 SGHNT, CDR2 YYREEE (reference sequence). The CDR3 DNA reads as TGTGCCAGCAGCTTGTACGGTACAGCGAACACTGAAGCTTTCTTT. Translated, it gives CASSLYGTANTEAFF.

In this sample, this clone turned up once. This chain uses TRBV6-1 with TRBJ2-3; TRBD2 might be the D (7 bases). The CDR3 extends over 14 amino acids. Germline-derived CDR1 and CDR2 are MNHNS and SASEGT. Deletions cut 8 bases from V and 2 bases from J, with 14 bases between. CDR3 residues: CASGDKRDTDTQYF. The CDR3 nucleotides read TGTGCCAGCGGGGACAAGCGGGACACAGATACGCAGTATTTT.

The sample holds a few counts of this clone. The chain has TRBV27 and TRBJ2-7; TRBD2 agrees at 12 bases. After removal of 5 bases from V and 3 bases from J, the junction contained 5 bases not matched to a gene. CDR3 size: 15 residues. Germline V gene lookup returns CDR1 MNHEY and CDR2 SMNVEV (reference sequence). The CDR3 region has the DNA TGTGCCAGCAGTACGAGGACTAGCGGGAACTACGAGCAGTACTTC. Translating it yields CASSTRTSGNYEQYF.

As concerns this clone: This CDR3 is also generated by other DNA sequences in the sample. The V and J genes are TRBV7-9 and TRBJ2-3; D may be TRBD2 (7 bases). This CDR3 spans 15 amino acids. Trimming took off 1 base at V and 1 base at J, with 9 bases between the two ends. CDR1 is SEHNR and CDR2 is FQNEAQ in the germline V gene (reference sequence). The CDR3 DNA follows: TGTGCCAGCAGCTTAGAGGGGGGGGGCACAGATACGCAGTATTTT. Amino acid sequence: CASSLEGGGTDTQYF.

The table lists this clone with a count of one. The rearrangement joins TRBV5-1 to TRBJ2-7, with 8 bases identical to TRBD1. The J segment lost 3 bases and the V segment lost 8 bases, leaving 10 bases of the junction unmatched. The CDR3 contains 14 residues. In germline, CDR1 is SGHRS, CDR2 YFSETQ. The CDR3 bases are TGCGCCAGACTACCACAGGGGGATGGCTACGAGCAGTACTTC. This gives the protein CARLPQGDGYEQYF.